These 9 T cell receptor beta chains came from one sample sequenced in a study of blood T cell repertoires in COVID-19 (dated by TCRdb to 2020 to 2021). The library was prepared using the immunoSEQ multiplex PCR assay. Drawn from immuneACCESS, this table holds only the in-frame rearrangements with V and J called that TCRdb kept. Clones are partly lost; checked studies trace under half to an unresolved V gene and leave the rest unexplained. Across this sample there are about 80,000 clones, with more than 60% seen only once. Around a sixth of the sample lies in the top ten. The sequenced sample was peripheral blood. The source of these receptors is a human donor in a cohort sampled during active COVID-19.

V and J are TRBV7-9 and TRBJ2-7, with 12 bases that match TRBD2. The CDR3 loop spans 18 amino acids. The germline V gene encodes CDR1 SEHNR and CDR2 FQNEAQ (reference sequence). The J segment lost 6 bases and the V segment lost 4 bases, leaving 16 bases of the junction unmatched. Here the CDR3 reads CASSSPPLAGGPSPEQYF. The CDR3 bases are TGTGCCAGCAGCTCGCCCCCCCTAGCGGGGGGGCCCTCACCCGAGCAGTACTTC.

This chain connects TRBV7-9 to TRBJ2-3; 8 positions agree with TRBD2. The V gene end was trimmed by 1 base and the J gene end by 2 bases; junction bases not matched to a gene: 5. CDR1 and CDR2 (germline): SEHNR, FQNEAQ (reference sequence). CDR3 length: 16 amino acids. CDR3 region: CASSLVAGGFTDTQYF. The CDR3 DNA reads TGTGCCAGCAGCTTAGTGGCGGGAGGATTCACAGATACGCAGTATTTT.

The rearrangement uses TRBV7-9 and TRBJ1-2, with 8 bases that match TRBD1. The CDR3 contains 12 residues. Germline-derived CDR1 and CDR2 are SEHNR and FQNEAQ (reference sequence). Losses at the gene ends were 5 bases for V and 6 bases for J; bases not matched to a gene: 2. The CDR3 spells CASSGQGNGYTF. CDR3 DNA: TGTGCCAGCAGCGGACAGGGTAATGGCTACACCTTC.

This clone was recorded only once. The chain carries TRBV23-1 and TRBJ1-2; 7 bases align to TRBD1. TRBV23-1 carries the ORF label, with uncertain function. The CDR3 sequence is 14 residues long. Trimming cost V 10 bases and J 8 bases; bases outside gene matches: 16. The chain's CDR3 is CATIPGETGKGYTF. The CDR3 DNA is TGCGCCACCATACCCGGCGAGACAGGGAAGGGCTACACCTTC.

This clone was seen only a few times. The CDR3 is CASSYVAGGPETQYF. CDR3 bases: TGTGCCAGCAGTTACGTAGCGGGGGGGCCGGAGACCCAGTACTTC. V gene TRBV6-5 combines with J gene TRBJ2-5; 11 bases match TRBD2. Germline V lookup: CDR1 MNHEY, CDR2 SVGAGI. V dropped 2 bases and J dropped 5; count of bases not matched to a gene: 4. The CDR3 has 15 amino acids.

The chain combines TRBV7-9 with TRBJ2-1, with no clear D. V was trimmed by 5 bases and J by 4 bases, leaving 9 bases between them. Germline values: CDR1 SEHNR, CDR2 FQNEAQ (reference sequence). The CDR3 is 13 amino acids. CDR3 loop: CASSPSSYNEQFF. The DNA of the CDR3 is TGTGCCAGCAGCCCCTCGAGTTACAATGAGCAGTTCTTC.

This chain connects TRBV2 to TRBJ2-5; 10 bases match TRBD2. The CDR3 is made up of 15 amino acids. Germline assignment: CDR1 SNHLY and CDR2 FYNNEI. Trimming removed 1 base from V and 5 bases from J; junction bases left unmatched: 4. The CDR3, as DNA: TGTGCCAGCAGTGAAGAAAGCGGGGGGGCTGAGACCCAGTACTTC. It specifies CASSEESGGAETQYF.

CDR3 nucleotide sequence: TGTGCCAGCAGCGACCGGGACAATGAGCAGTTCTTC. This sequence encodes CASSDRDNEQFF. The rearrangement links TRBV9 to TRBJ2-1, with no clear D. This CDR3 spans 12 amino acids. Trimming pared 3 bases from V and 5 bases from J, leaving 6 bases between. Looked up from germline, CDR1 is SGDLS and CDR2 is YYNGEE.

The rearrangement uses TRBV19 and TRBJ2-7; no clear D gene. From germline, CDR1 is LNHDA and CDR2 SQIVND (reference sequence). V lost 5 bases and J lost 3, with 17 bases in between. The CDR3 loop spans 15 amino acids. For the CDR3, the DNA is TGTGCCAGTAGTCGCGCGAGTCAAACCCTCTACGAGCAGTACTTC. Its translation: CASSRASQTLYEQYF.